A selection of T cell receptor beta chains follows, all from one sample in a study of T-cell reconstitution after alpha-beta-depleted transplantation in children. TCRdb itself ran the PCR reads through MiXCR, one entry per CDR3 protein. The sample yields around 250,000 distinct CDR3 sequences, more than 8% seen once. The material sequenced was PBMCs from the stem cell graft donor, taken from the stem cell graft. The source of these receptors is a human donor who donated a stem cell graft to a child with SCID. Both conserved end residues are trimmed from each CDR3.

v_call	cdr3_aa
TRBV5-1	ASKPFGTGGTEAF
TRBV4-1	ASSHPLGEQF
TRBV7-9	ATDREGSSYEQY
TRBV6-6	ATSRDGELF
TRBV12-3/TRBV12-4	ASIWDSGANVLT
TRBV29-1	SVGGLGSGNTIY
TRBV20-1	SASLSEKITDTQY
TRBV3-1	ACSQQGTWTHTQY
TRBV20-1	CARDGQAPSGNTIY
TRBV12-3/TRBV12-4	ASSLIVSAGYNEQF
TRBV24-1	ATSDSGQGAGELF
TRBV3-1	ASSQDSRTGELF
TRBV28	ASSLYTLQGGGDTIY
TRBV19	ASSRDSASGNTIY
TRBV7-2	ASSIQAFANEQY
TRBV29-1	SVPPTSGVNTDTQY
TRBV10-3	AISDRAGNTIY
TRBV5-1	ASSWGQGLGEQY
TRBV15	ATSRDPGDIGGNQPQH
TRBV5-1	ASSQARDVASYGYT
TRBV10-2	AARGGGVDTGELF
TRBV27	ASTLTGTTGELF
TRBV12-3/TRBV12-4	ASSLVIKRGDTHNEQF
TRBV7-9	ASSPGGGYYGYT
TRBV12-5	ASGLVGQAGVSSYEQY
TRBV5-1	ASSLAPSGKAYEQY
TRBV10-2	ASTRQVQETQY
TRBV3-1	ACSQDLKLTTYNEQF
TRBV12-3/TRBV12-4	ASRTLYTEAF
TRBV2	AFCLERGVIPSSYNEQF
TRBV20-1	SAQSRTGPEQY
TRBV25-1	ASSLSAEAF
TRBV3-1	ASSRLDRNNSPLH
TRBV7-3	ASSLRSPGQGSYNEQF
TRBV20-1	SARDTRALGEQF
TRBV25-1	ASSEYSGTSDSIQY
TRBV2	ASRTESTDTQY
TRBV2	ASRATGMEQY
TRBV12-3/TRBV12-4	ATDRLGNTIY
TRBV12-3/TRBV12-4	ASSLATHYNEQF
TRBV7-9	ASSQLTGGSYNEQF
TRBV4-2	ASSQAVGIAGPVDTQY
TRBV27	ASRAWGVGEAF
TRBV2	ASSTQGNGYT
TRBV12-3/TRBV12-4	ASSPTTSGGTDTQY
TRBV6-1	ASSEDWDRRETQY
TRBV29-1	SVNLRGHSGNTIY
TRBV18	ASSPYGTGGRETQY
TRBV12-3/TRBV12-4	ASLQWDTQY
TRBV27	ASRQANEQF
TRBV28	ASSGPGIRTDTQY
TRBV15	ATSRITRQGESKNIQY
TRBV7-9	ASSSQIFTQY
TRBV5-4	ASSWNSAGGSDTQY
TRBV20-1	SARERGVSNQPQH
TRBV2	ASSGGRGGADTQY
TRBV12-3/TRBV12-4	ASSLGGQFNQPQH